The 9 T cell receptor beta chains below come from one sample, sequenced in a study of T cell repertoires in ileal Crohn's disease. Here immunoSEQ multiplex PCR was the method, and the copy in TCRdb shows in-frame clones only, minus some. The sample contains about 18,000 clones, approximately 80% of which appear only once. This sample's time point: inflamed ileum from the surgical specimen. Sequencing was carried out using ileal tissue. All receptors come from an adult with Crohn's disease.

V usage is TRBV7-6 and J usage is TRBJ1-3; a possible D gene is TRBD1 (5 bases). Germline CDR1 and CDR2: SGHVS and FNYEAQ. The germline V and J ends were trimmed by 4 bases and 0 bases, with 10 bases remaining between them. The CDR3 runs 15 residues. The CDR3 is CASSYATGSGNTIYF. The CDR3, as DNA: TGTGCCAGCAGCTATGCTACAGGCTCTGGAAACACCATATATTTT. The full variable domain, completed using reference TRBV7-6 and TRBJ1-3, is GAGVSQSPRYKVTKRGQDVALRCDPISGHVSLYWYRQALGQGPEFLTYFNYEAQQDKSGLPNDRFSAERPEGSISTLTIQRTEQRDSAMYRCASSYATGSGNTIYFGEGSWLTVV.

The chain couples TRBV27 to TRBJ2-5, with D perhaps TRBD1 or TRBD2 (5 bases each). Trimming removed 5 bases from V and 5 bases from J, with 15 bases in between. The CDR3 is 14 residues long. The germline CDR1 and CDR2 sequences are MNHEY and SMNVEV (reference sequence). The CDR3 DNA reads TGTGCCAGCAGTCGACCGGGACGCCTGGAGACCCAGTACTTC. This sequence encodes CASSRPGRLETQYF.

The chain combines TRBV28 with TRBJ2-1; 14 nucleotides agree with TRBD2. The junction had 11 bases not matched to a gene; V was cut back by 5 bases and J by 8 bases. This CDR3 spans 17 amino acids. Germline CDR1 MDHEN, CDR2 SYDVKM. The CDR3 sequence is CASSQTRLAGGQDEQFF. CDR3 in DNA: TGTGCCAGCAGTCAGACGAGACTAGCGGGAGGGCAAGATGAGCAGTTCTTC. The entire variable domain, with the rest obtained from reference TRBV28 and TRBJ2-1, is as follows: DVKVTQSSRYLVKRTGEKVFLECVQDMDHENMFWYRQDPGLGLRLIYFSYDVKMKEKGDIPEGYSVSREKKERFSLILESASTNQTSMYLCASSQTRLAGGQDEQFFGPGTRLTVL.

The chain uses TRBV5-1 and TRBJ2-1; TRBD2 matches at 7 bases. Trimming cost V 4 bases and J 5 bases; bases outside gene matches: 9. The CDR3 runs 15 residues. From germline, CDR1 is SGHRS and CDR2 YFSETQ. CDR3 protein: CASSADGTNNNEQFF. CDR3 nucleotide sequence: TGCGCCAGCAGCGCAGACGGGACTAACAACAATGAGCAGTTCTTC.

By frequency in the sample, this clone is medium-sized. The chain links TRBV6-5 to TRBJ2-7; 12 nucleotides agree with TRBD1. Germline V lookup: CDR1 MNHEY, CDR2 SVGAGI. This CDR3 contains 12 residues. The V segment lost 6 bases and the J segment 11 bases; nucleotides outside the gene matches: 5. CDR3 in amino acids: CASRGTGGAKYF. The DNA of the CDR3 is TGTGCCAGCAGGGGGACAGGGGGCGCAAAGTACTTC.

The chain combines TRBV7-8 with TRBJ1-5; TRBD1 might be the D (6 bases). V lost 5 bases to trimming and J lost 0 bases, with 26 bases between them. This CDR3 comprises 20 residues. The germline gives CDR1 SGHVS, CDR2 FQNEAQ. CDR3 residues: CASSAQPQGRRVYSNQPQHF. DNA for the CDR3: TGTGCCAGCAGCGCCCAACCACAGGGTCGTAGGGTTTATAGCAATCAGCCCCAGCATTTT. The whole variable domain, filled in from reference TRBV7-8 and TRBJ1-5, reads GAGVSQSPRYKVAKRGQDVALRCDPISGHVSLFWYQQALGQGPEFLTYFQNEAQLDKSGLPSDRFFAERPEGSVSTLKIQRTQQEDSAVYLCASSAQPQGRRVYSNQPQHFGDGTRLSIL.

This clone counts as medium-sized. The chain links TRBV5-8 to TRBJ2-1; the D gene is possibly TRBD2 (6 bases). CDR1 and CDR2 from the germline V gene are SGHTS and YDEGEE. There are 15 residues in the CDR3. The V end lost 0 bases, the J end lost 8 bases, and 15 bases lay between the germline ends. The CDR3 loop reads CASSLALGRGDEQFF. The DNA of the CDR3 is TGTGCCAGCAGCTTGGCGTTGGGGCGGGGAGATGAGCAGTTCTTC.

This chain connects TRBV2 to TRBJ2-3; 10 nucleotides align to TRBD2. Unmatched junction bases numbered 0, after V lost 3 bases and J lost 0 bases. Germline V gene data show CDR1 as SNHLY and CDR2 as FYNNEI. CDR3 length: 15 amino acids. Here the CDR3 reads CASSETSGSTDTQYF. The CDR3 DNA follows: TGTGCCAGCAGTGAGACTAGCGGGAGCACAGATACGCAGTATTTT.

The rearrangement links TRBV25-1 to TRBJ1-1; D ambiguous. This CDR3 is built from 13 residues. V lost 2 bases and J lost 1, with 5 bases in between. CDR1 is MGHDK, CDR2 SYGVNS, per germline. This CDR3 reads CASSEGENTEAFF. CDR3 sequence (DNA): TGTGCCAGCAGTGAAGGGGAGAACACTGAAGCTTTCTTT.